This T cell receptor beta chain was recovered during a study of control samples from healthy donors and cancer patients. Trimming took 7 bases from V and 0 from J; bases not matched to a gene: 3. The CDR3 is 14 amino acids. Germline V lookup: CDR1 MNHEY, CDR2 SVGAGI. TCRdb's table, derived via immunoSEQ multiplex PCR, lists solely in-frame clones and lacks some. Here the sample spans over 50,000 clones, 88% being singletons. Sequenced input: blood. The source is a man aged 45-65 years in good health. This chain joins TRBV6-5 and TRBJ1-3; 7 positions agree with TRBD1. The CDR3 loop reads CASTRDSSGNTIYF. CDR3 DNA sequence: TGTGCCAGCACCAGGGACAGCTCTGGAAACACCATATATTTT.